This T cell receptor (beta chain) was retrieved from a study of cytomegalovirus exposure and HLA in healthy donors. Findings and limits, study-wide: Exclusion as indistinguishable affected some V segments, including TRBV6-2 and TRBV6-3. When the data were analyzed later, several of the most significant clusters appeared to be linked to common viral pathogens.

Both 60 Vbeta primers and 13 Jbeta primers went into the PCR. Sequenced by immunoSEQ multiplex PCR; TCRdb stores in-frame clones only, minus some. The repertoire has around 140,000 clones, approximately 82% of them found once; the top ten carry under 10%. CDR3 size: 16 residues. Germline CDR1 LNHDA, CDR2 SQIVND (reference sequence). J gave up 0 bases and V 7 bases, and 6 bases lay outside the gene matches. In regard to this clone: The antigen remains unidentified.

This sequence was found in a woman in her sixties or seventies in good health and CMV-seropositive. The chain links TRBV19 to TRBJ1-1; 12 positions agree with TRBD1. The specimen sequenced was PBMCs. CDR3 coding DNA: TGTGCCAGTAAATGGGGACAGGGGGCATTGAACACTGAAGCTTTCTTT. This sequence encodes CASKWGQGALNTEAFF.